A selection of T cell receptor beta chains follows, all from one sample in a study of T-cell reconstitution after alpha-beta-depleted transplantation in children. MiXCR, applied by TCRdb to the PCR reads, yields one record per CDR3 protein. The repertoire holds about 980,000 distinct CDR3 sequences, with about 29% as singletons. Sequenced material: PBMCs, mostly from graft donor cells, taken 360 days after TCRalphabeta/CD19-depleted stem cell transplant. Receptors were obtained from a boy younger than two who had a stem cell transplant for SCID, so the T cells may come from the graft donor. Both conserved end residues are part of each CDR3. A D gene is named only where the DNA matches it firmly. Only some rows state a clone size, as once, few, many or a class for expanded clones.

TRBJ2-1 | TRBV2 | . | . | TGTGCCAGCAGGCTTGGTGAGCAGTTCTTC | CASRLGEQFF
TRBJ1-1 | TRBV7-3 | . | . | TGTGCCAGCAGCTCAACAAGGGACACTGAAGCTTTCTTT | CASSSTRDTEAFF
TRBJ2-2 | TRBV6-2/TRBV6-3 | . | TRBD1 | TGTGCCAGCAGTTACTCACTCGACAGGGGGCTAGAGGAGCTGTTTTTT | CASSYSLDRGLEELFF
TRBJ2-7 | TRBV27 | few | . | TGTGCCAGCAGTTTATTGACAAAATCTTCCGGCTACGAGCAGTACTTC | CASSLLTKSSGYEQYF
TRBJ2-7 | TRBV5-1 | . | . | TGCGCCAGCAGCTTACCGGGGGTCAGGGCCTACGAGCAGTACTTC | CASSLPGVRAYEQYF
TRBJ2-7 | TRBV7-7 | . | TRBD1 | TGTGCCAGCAGCCTTAGAGTGACAGGGCCTAGCGAGCAGTACTTC | CASSLRVTGPSEQYF
TRBJ1-2 | TRBV9 | . | . | TGTGCCAGCAGCCTTCGACCCGACGGGGACTATGGCTACACCTTC | CASSLRPDGDYGYTF
TRBJ2-2 | TRBV4-2 | . | TRBD1 | TGTGCCAGCAGCCAACAGGGGGCCACCGGGGAGCTGTTTTTT | CASSQQGATGELFF
TRBJ2-2 | TRBV2 | few | TRBD1 | TGTGCCAGCAACGGACAGGGAGGCGGGGAGCTGTTTTTT | CASNGQGGGELFF
TRBJ2-5 | TRBV7-3 | few | . | TGTGCCAGCAGCTTAAGGGAACTAGCACGAGAGACCCAGTACTTC | CASSLRELARETQYF
TRBJ2-1 | TRBV29-1 | . | TRBD2 | TGCAGCGGCCGACTAGCGGGGGGAAGGTGGGTCGTCAATGAGCAGTTCTTC | CSGRLAGGRWVVNEQFF
TRBJ2-7 | TRBV4-1 | many | . | TGCGCCAGCAGCCAAGGTACTAGTCTGCTTCACTACGAGCAGTACTTC | CASSQGTSLLHYEQYF
TRBJ2-6 | TRBV6-1 | . | . | TGTGCCAGCAGTGACCACCGCTCTGGGGCCAACGTCCTGACTTTC | CASSDHRSGANVLTF
TRBJ2-3 | TRBV10-3 | . | . | TGTGCCGGTAGCCCCCCAGATACGCAGTATTTT | CAGSPPDTQYF
TRBJ2-7 | TRBV12-3/TRBV12-4 | . | . | TGTGCCAGCAGTTTGCGGCCCCGGGACTACGAGCAGTACTTC | CASSLRPRDYEQYF
TRBJ2-7 | TRBV19 | few | TRBD2 | TGTGCCAGTAGTTCCCCGGAGCGGGGCCCAGGGTACGAGCAGTACTTC | CASSSPERGPGYEQYF
TRBJ1-1 | TRBV5-1 | . | . | TGCGCCAGCAGGATGACGAACACTGAAGCTTTCTTT | CASRMTNTEAFF
TRBJ2-3 | TRBV6-2/TRBV6-3 | once | . | TGTGCCAGCCAGGAGGGGGGTTGGGCCTCCTCTAGCACAGATACGCAGTATTTT | CASQEGGWASSSTDTQYF
TRBJ2-2 | TRBV28 | few | . | TGTGCCAGCAGTTTATCGTGGGGGCGGAACGGGGAGCTGTTTTTT | CASSLSWGRNGELFF
TRBJ2-7 | TRBV7-9 | . | TRBD1 | TGTGCCAGCAGCCGCACCGGGACAGGGCCCCACGAGCAGTACTTC | CASSRTGTGPHEQYF
TRBJ2-7 | TRBV20-1 | . | TRBD1 | TGCAGTGCTGGAAAGACAGGGGTTGGCTCCTACGAGCAGTACTTC | CSAGKTGVGSYEQYF
TRBJ2-2 | TRBV20-1 | . | . | TGCAGTGCTAGACCCTTTTTCAGGGGACGCCGGGGGGAGCTGTTTTTT | CSARPFFRGRRGELFF
TRBJ2-7 | TRBV4-3 | few | . | TGCGCCAGCAGCCAGGAGGAGACAGAAGCCGCCGAGCAGTACTTC | CASSQEETEAAEQYF
TRBJ2-1 | TRBV5-1 | many | TRBD1 | TGTGCCAGCAGCTTGGGGGACAGGGACTACAATGAGCAGTTCTTC | CASSLGDRDYNEQFF
TRBJ1-2 | TRBV7-6 | once | . | TGTGCCAGCAGCCCCTTAGGGGCAGGGTCTGGCTACACCTTC | CASSPLGAGSGYTF
TRBJ2-3 | TRBV6-5 | . | TRBD1 | TGTGCCAGCAGTTTCACCCGGACAGGGAGTGAAGATACGCAGTATTTT | CASSFTRTGSEDTQYF
TRBJ2-7 | TRBV11-2 | few | TRBD1 | TGTGCCAGCAGCGTCCGACAGGGGGTCTCCTACGAGCAGTACTTC | CASSVRQGVSYEQYF
TRBJ2-7 | TRBV7-9 | few | TRBD1 | TGTGCCAGCAGCTCCGGGACAGCCCTAACCTACGAGCAGTACTTC | CASSSGTALTYEQYF
TRBJ2-1 | TRBV7-9 | . | TRBD1 | TGTGCCAGCAGACAGTGGGACAGGGCAACCGGTGAGCAGTTCTTC | CASRQWDRATGEQFF
TRBJ2-3 | TRBV11-2 | . | TRBD2 | TGTGCCAGCAGCGGACCGCGGGGGAACACAGATACGCAGTATTTT | CASSGPRGNTDTQYF
TRBJ2-5 | TRBV12-3/TRBV12-4 | few | . | TGTGCCAGCAGGAATAGACCCGAAGAGACCCAGTACTTC | CASRNRPEETQYF
TRBJ2-2 | TRBV5-1 | . | . | TGCGCCAGCAGCCCCACCTTACCGTCGAACACCGGGGAGCTGTTTTTT | CASSPTLPSNTGELFF